This is a list of T cell receptor beta chains from one sample in a study of CD8 T cells in ankylosing spondylitis. TCRdb passed the 5' RACE reads through MiXCR, listing each CDR3 protein once. The table has roughly 440,000 distinct CDR3 sequences, 15% to 20% seen once. The specimen sequenced was blood, either unsorted or a sorted T cell fraction (not recorded which). All receptors derive from a male donor with ankylosing spondylitis. The CDR3 runs from the conserved cysteine through the conserved F or W. D genes are given only for firm matches. Some rows have no size entry. The others give once, few or many, or a class for an expanded clone.

. | TRBJ1-1 | . | TRBV9 | CASSVVAVTNTEAFF
. | TRBJ1-1 | TRBD1 | TRBV6-2/TRBV6-3 | CASSYGQVNTEAFF
many | TRBJ1-2 | . | TRBV15 | CATSRVLRRNHYGYTF
. | TRBJ2-5 | TRBD2 | TRBV20-1 | CSAGGLAEQETQYF
once | TRBJ1-5 | . | TRBV7-9 | CASSPGSNRGQPQHF
many | TRBJ2-7 | . | TRBV12-3/TRBV12-4 | CASSFRGTYEQYF
few | TRBJ1-6 | . | TRBV5-1 | CASSLAGTYSPLHF
. | TRBJ2-5 | TRBD2 | TRBV6-1 | CASRASGGAQETQYF
. | TRBJ1-2 | . | TRBV12-3/TRBV12-4 | CASSSFLVGNYGYTF
once | TRBJ2-5 | . | TRBV10-3 | CAISERPGEGETQYF
. | TRBJ2-1 | . | TRBV20-1 | CSARDPGNSYNEQFF
few | TRBJ2-1 | TRBD2 | TRBV28 | CASSLFLADNEQFF
few | TRBJ2-7 | . | TRBV18 | CASSPLTGGAFYEQYF
few | TRBJ2-1 | TRBD2 | TRBV4-3 | CASSQDGTSGRNEQFF
. | TRBJ2-7 | TRBD1 | TRBV27 | CASREQGASYEQYF
few | TRBJ2-3 | TRBD2 | TRBV5-1 | CASSILGLAGGQDTQYF
few | TRBJ2-7 | TRBD2 | TRBV12-3/TRBV12-4 | CASSLGLAGGADEQYF
few | TRBJ2-1 | TRBD2 | TRBV7-8 | CASSLGGKDNEQFF
. | TRBJ1-1 | TRBD1 | TRBV12-3/TRBV12-4 | CASSPMTGRAFF
. | TRBJ1-4 | . | TRBV29-1 | CSVGLTTANEKLFF
. | TRBJ1-2 | . | TRBV19 | CASSNRSNKPRYTF
. | TRBJ2-7 | . | TRBV20-1 | CSARDHQGTYEQYF
many | TRBJ1-6 | . | TRBV5-1 | CASNRDLRSPLHF
few | TRBJ2-2 | . | TRBV4-2 | CASSRQAGNTGELFF
many | TRBJ1-2 | . | TRBV29-1 | CSVDPGVGFNYGYTF
. | TRBJ2-1 | TRBD2 | TRBV20-1 | CSATGTSRYNEQFF
. | TRBJ2-7 | TRBD2 | TRBV20-1 | CSASGTSRNYEQYF
many | TRBJ1-2 | . | TRBV6-1 | CASSTNYGYTF
few | TRBJ2-7 | . | TRBV21-1 | CASSKDSPDRAYEQYF
few | TRBJ1-5 | . | TRBV5-1 | CASTGMIRDITNQPQHF
many | TRBJ1-6 | . | TRBV5-1 | CASSLSSQGSSPLHF
many | TRBJ2-1 | . | TRBV18 | CASSAGTPGNEQFF
. | TRBJ2-2 | . | TRBV9 | CASSVVGPGQAGELFF
few | TRBJ2-1 | . | TRBV20-1 | CSASLGLSSYNEQFF
. | TRBJ2-1 | TRBD2 | TRBV11-3 | CASSPRTSGSYNEQFF
few | TRBJ2-5 | TRBD2 | TRBV4-2 | CASSQDPSGGQETQYF
few | TRBJ2-3 | TRBD2 | TRBV6-1 | CASRSGGPSRADTQYF
. | TRBJ2-3 | . | TRBV20-1 | CSATDSEVADTQYF
few | TRBJ1-2 | . | TRBV2 | CASSDRGNYGYTF
many | TRBJ1-1 | . | TRBV11-2 | CASSFGGAGSTEAFF
. | TRBJ1-2 | TRBD1 | TRBV3-1 | CASSQAAGQGSDGYTF
few | TRBJ1-1 | . | TRBV11-1 | CASSPEIQMNTEAFF
. | TRBJ2-3 | TRBD2 | TRBV4-1 | CASSQGRLARADTQYF
few | TRBJ1-4 | TRBD1 | TRBV20-1 | CSARDYRGREEKLFF
. | TRBJ2-7 | . | TRBV29-1 | CSVALRSQDGEQYF
few | TRBJ2-4 | . | TRBV11-1 | CASSLVGQGPKNIQYF
few | TRBJ1-6 | . | TRBV25-1 | CASSGQGYNSPLHF